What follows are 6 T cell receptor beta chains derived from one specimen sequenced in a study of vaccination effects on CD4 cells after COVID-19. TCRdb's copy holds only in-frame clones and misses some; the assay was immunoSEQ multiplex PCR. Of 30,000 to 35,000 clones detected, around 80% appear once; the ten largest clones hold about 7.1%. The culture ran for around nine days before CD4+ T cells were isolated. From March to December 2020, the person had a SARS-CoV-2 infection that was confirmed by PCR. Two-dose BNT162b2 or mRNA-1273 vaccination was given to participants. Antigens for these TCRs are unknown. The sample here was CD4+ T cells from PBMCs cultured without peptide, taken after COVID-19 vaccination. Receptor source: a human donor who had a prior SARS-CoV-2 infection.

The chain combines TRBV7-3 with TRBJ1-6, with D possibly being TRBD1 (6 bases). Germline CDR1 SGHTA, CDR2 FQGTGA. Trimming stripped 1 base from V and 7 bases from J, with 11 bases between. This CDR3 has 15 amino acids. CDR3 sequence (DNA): TGTGCCAGCAGCTTAAACGCAGGGGTAAATTCACCCCTCCACTTT. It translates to CASSLNAGVNSPLHF.

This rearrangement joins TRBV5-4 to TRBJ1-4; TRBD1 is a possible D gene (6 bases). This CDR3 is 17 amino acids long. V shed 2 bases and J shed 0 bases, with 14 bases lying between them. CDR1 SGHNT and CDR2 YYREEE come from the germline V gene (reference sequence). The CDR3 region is CASSFIPHRATNEKLFF. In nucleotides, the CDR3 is TGTGCCAGCAGCTTCATCCCCCACAGGGCAACTAATGAAAAACTGTTTTTT.

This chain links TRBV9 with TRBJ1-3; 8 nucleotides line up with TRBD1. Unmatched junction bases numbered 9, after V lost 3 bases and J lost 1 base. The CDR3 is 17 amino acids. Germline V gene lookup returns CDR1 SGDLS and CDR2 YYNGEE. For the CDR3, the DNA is TGTGCCAGCAGCGGATCATGGACAGGGCGTTCTGGAAACACCATATATTTT. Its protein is CASSGSWTGRSGNTIYF.

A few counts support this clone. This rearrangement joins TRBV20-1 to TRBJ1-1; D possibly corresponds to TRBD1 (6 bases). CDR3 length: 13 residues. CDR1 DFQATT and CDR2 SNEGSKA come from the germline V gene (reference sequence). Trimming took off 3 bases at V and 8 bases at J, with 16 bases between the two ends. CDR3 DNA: TGCAGTGCTAGTGCGGGGGCGATATTGGAAGCTTTCTTT. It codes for CSASAGAILEAFF.

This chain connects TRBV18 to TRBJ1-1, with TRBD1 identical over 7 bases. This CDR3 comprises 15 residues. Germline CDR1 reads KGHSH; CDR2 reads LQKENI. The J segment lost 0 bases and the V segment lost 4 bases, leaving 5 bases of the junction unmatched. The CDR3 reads CASSRRQGLNTEAFF. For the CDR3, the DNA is TGTGCCAGCTCACGTCGACAGGGACTGAACACTGAAGCTTTCTTT.

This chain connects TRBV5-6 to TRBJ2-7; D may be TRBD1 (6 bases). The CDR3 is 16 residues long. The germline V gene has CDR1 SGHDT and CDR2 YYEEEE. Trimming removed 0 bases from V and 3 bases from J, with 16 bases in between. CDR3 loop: CASSLVVTGNLYEQYF. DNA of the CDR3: TGTGCCAGCAGCTTGGTGGTGACAGGTAATCTCTACGAGCAGTACTTC.